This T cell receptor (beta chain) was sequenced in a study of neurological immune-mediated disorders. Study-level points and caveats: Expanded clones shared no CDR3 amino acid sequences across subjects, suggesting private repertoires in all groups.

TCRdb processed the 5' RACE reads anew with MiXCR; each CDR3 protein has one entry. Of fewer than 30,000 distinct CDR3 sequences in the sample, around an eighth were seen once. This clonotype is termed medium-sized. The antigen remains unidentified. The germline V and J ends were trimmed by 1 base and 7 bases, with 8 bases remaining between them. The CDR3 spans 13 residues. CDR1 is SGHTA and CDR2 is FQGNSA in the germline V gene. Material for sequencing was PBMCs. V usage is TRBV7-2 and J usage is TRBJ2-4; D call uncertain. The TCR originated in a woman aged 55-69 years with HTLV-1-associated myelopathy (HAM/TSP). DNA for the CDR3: TGTGCCAGCAGCTTAGGGCCCTGGAACATTCAGTACTTC. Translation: CASSLGPWNIQYF.